This T cell receptor (beta chain) was documented in a study of identical twins. CDR1 is LGHNA, CDR2 YSLEER, per germline. Trimming cost V 2 bases and J 4 bases, with 17 bases left between them. This CDR3 has 16 amino acids. Template switching, a step in the protocol, added a universal primer site, and cDNA carried unique molecular identifiers. Via MiXCR, TCRdb re-called the 5' RACE reads, giving one row per CDR3 protein. The sample records some 440,000 distinct CDR3 sequences, approximately 25% being singletons. These same records also appear under a second study, on T cells expressing NK-cell markers.

This clonotype was obtained from a woman in her late teens or twenties in good health. Specimen: CD4+ T cells sorted from blood. V usage is TRBV4-3 and J usage is TRBJ1-1, with D maybe TRBD1 (5 bases). The DNA for the CDR3 is TGCGCCAGCAGCCAACATCTAGACAGTTTCAGCACTGAAGCTTTCTTT. It specifies CASSQHLDSFSTEAFF.